A single sample is the source of the 32 T cell receptor beta chains below, sequenced in a study of cytomegalovirus exposure and HLA in healthy donors. Primers included in the PCR were 60 Vbeta and 13 Jbeta primers. Clones were sequenced by immunoSEQ multiplex PCR, and TCRdb holds only the in-frame ones, with some missing. The repertoire holds 170,000 or so clones, 79% seen once, with about 0.72% in the top ten. Sequenced material: PBMCs. The receptors were gathered from a woman in her forties in good health and CMV-seronegative.

There are a few counts of this clone. This chain uses TRBV6-1 with TRBJ1-5; maybe TRBD1 (5 bases). V was trimmed by 6 bases and J by 0 bases, leaving 12 bases between them. Per the germline V gene, CDR1 is MNHNS and CDR2 is SASEGT. The CDR3 is made up of 15 amino acids. CDR3 DNA sequence: TGTGCCAGCAGCCAAGGGGTATATAGCAATCAGCCCCAGCATTTT. Amino acids: CASSQGVYSNQPQHF.

The V gene is TRBV6-6, the J gene TRBJ1-6; D is perhaps TRBD1 (6 bases). V was cut by 0 bases and J by 10 bases, with 16 bases left in between. CDR1 is MNHNY and CDR2 is SVGAGI in the germline V gene (reference sequence). The CDR3 length is 16 residues. The CDR3 protein is CASSYSSPGQRSPLHF. For the CDR3, the DNA is TGTGCCAGCAGTTACTCGAGTCCTGGACAGCGGTCACCCCTCCACTTT.

This clone was detected only a few times. The chain recombines TRBV5-6 with TRBJ1-2, with 7 bases aligning to TRBD1. The CDR3 runs 13 residues. V lost 4 bases, J lost 4 bases, and 4 bases stayed unmatched. The germline V gene has CDR1 SGHDT and CDR2 YYEEEE. The CDR3 nucleotides read TGTGCCAGCAGCCCCGGACAGGTCTATGGCTACACCTTC. Translation: CASSPGQVYGYTF.

V gene TRBV15 combines with J gene TRBJ1-2; 9 bases map to TRBD1. The V gene's germline CDR1 is LNHNV and CDR2 YYDKDF (reference sequence). The V segment lost 0 bases and the J segment 4 bases; nucleotides outside the gene matches: 6. The CDR3 loop spans 16 amino acids. The CDR3 DNA reads TGTGCCACCAGCAGAGATCCGGGACAGGGTCGCTATGGCTACACCTTC. Amino acid sequence: CATSRDPGQGRYGYTF.

This chain joins TRBV4-2 and TRBJ2-3, with 9 positions matching TRBD2. The germline V gene encodes CDR1 LGHNA and CDR2 YNFKEQ. This CDR3 has 15 amino acids. V shed 3 bases, J shed 2 bases, and the junction held 3 bases outside the gene matches. CDR3 sequence: CASSQERGATDTQYF. The CDR3 DNA follows: TGTGCCAGCAGCCAGGAGCGGGGGGCCACAGATACGCAGTATTTT.

V gene TRBV7-2 combines with J gene TRBJ2-7; a weak D match, TRBD1 (5 bases). The CDR3 sequence is 15 residues long. CDR1 is SGHTA and CDR2 is FQGNSA in the germline V gene. With 3 bases removed from V and 6 bases from J, the gap between germline ends came to 18 bases. The CDR3 DNA sequence: TGTGCCAGCAGCTTTCAGGGCATAAGGACCCTCGAGCAGTACTTC. Encoded protein: CASSFQGIRTLEQYF. Complete variable domain (other parts from reference TRBV7-2 and TRBJ2-7): GAGVSQSPSNKVTEKGKDVELRCDPISGHTALYWYRQSLGQGLEFLIYFQGNSAPDKSGLPSDRFSAERTGGSVSTLTIQRTQQEDSAVYLCASSFQGIRTLEQYFGPGTRLTVT.

The V call is TRBV30, the J call TRBJ1-2; 7 bases line up with TRBD1. The germline V gene encodes CDR1 GTSNPN and CDR2 SVGIG (reference sequence). This CDR3 region has 13 residues. Trimming took 3 bases from V and 2 from J; bases not matched to a gene: 3. This CDR3 is CAWSADRNYGYTF. The CDR3 region has the DNA TGTGCCTGGAGCGCGGACAGGAACTATGGCTACACCTTC.

The chain recombines TRBV19 with TRBJ2-1; 7 bases agree with TRBD1. Per germline, CDR1 LNHDA and CDR2 SQIVND (reference sequence). CDR3 length: 17 amino acids. V shed 2 bases, J shed 5 bases, and the junction held 12 bases outside the gene matches. The DNA for the CDR3 is TGTGCCAGTAGTATACGAGGACAGGCGCATTGGGACAATGAGCAGTTCTTC. Amino acid sequence: CASSIRGQAHWDNEQFF.

V and J are TRBV15 and TRBJ1-2, with 8 bases that match TRBD1. Germline CDR1 LNHNV, CDR2 YYDKDF (reference sequence). The CDR3 runs 13 residues. After removal of 4 bases from V and 6 bases from J, the junction contained 4 bases not matched to a gene. The CDR3 sequence: CATSTGGADGYTF. The CDR3 DNA reads TGTGCCACCAGCACAGGGGGCGCCGATGGCTACACCTTC.

The CDR3 loop reads CASSLTSTGANYGYTF. As DNA, the CDR3 is TGTGCCAGCAGCTTAACCTCGACAGGGGCTAACTATGGCTACACCTTC. This chain links TRBV5-5 with TRBJ1-2, with TRBD1 matching over 8 bases. The V gene end was trimmed by 2 bases and the J gene end by 0 bases; junction bases not matched to a gene: 6. Germline V gene data show CDR1 as SGHKS and CDR2 as YYEKEE (reference sequence). The CDR3 extends over 16 amino acids.

This clone showed up just once. The chain recombines TRBV2 with TRBJ2-7; possible D gene TRBD1, 5 bases. CDR1 is SNHLY and CDR2 is FYNNEI in the germline V gene. Trimming pared 8 bases from V and 4 bases from J, leaving 9 bases between. The CDR3 is 11 amino acids. The CDR3 DNA is TGTGCCAGCGGGGCAAATTACGAGCAGTACTTC. Translating it yields CASGANYEQYF.

V and J are TRBV19 and TRBJ2-1; 8 positions agree with TRBD2. Germline CDR1 LNHDA, CDR2 SQIVND (reference sequence). V shed 5 bases and J 15 bases; nucleotides not matched to a gene: 6. The CDR3 spans 11 residues. The CDR3 spells CASSPGTSPFF. The CDR3 DNA follows: TGTGCCAGTAGTCCCGGGACTAGTCCGTTCTTC.

The rearrangement links TRBV18 to TRBJ2-5; 14 bases are a match to TRBD2. The CDR3 spans 16 residues. V lost 3 bases, J lost 5 bases, and 5 bases stayed unmatched. Germline CDR1 and CDR2: KGHSH and LQKENI. The CDR3 is CASSPGLAGAGETQYF. CDR3 coding DNA: TGTGCCAGCTCACCGGGACTAGCGGGAGCAGGCGAGACCCAGTACTTC.

The chain uses TRBV7-9 and TRBJ1-1; D gene ambiguous. The germline V gene has CDR1 SEHNR and CDR2 FQNEAQ (reference sequence). The CDR3 runs to 13 residues. The V gene lost 6 bases and the J gene lost 0 bases, with 8 bases spanning the gap. CDR3 sequence (DNA): TGTGCCAGCAGGAAAACAGTGAACACTGAAGCTTTCTTT. Encoded protein: CASRKTVNTEAFF.

V and J are TRBV29-1 and TRBJ1-1, with D perhaps TRBD1 (5 bases). The germline V gene encodes CDR1 SQVTM and CDR2 ANQGSEA. Trimming removed 7 bases from V and 1 base from J, with 10 bases in between. The CDR3 is made up of 12 amino acids. This chain's CDR3 is CSAGHQNTEAFF. Here the CDR3 DNA reads TGCAGCGCCGGACATCAGAACACTGAAGCTTTCTTT.

The chain carries TRBV19 and TRBJ1-5, with 10 nucleotides matching TRBD1. Germline V gene data show CDR1 as LNHDA and CDR2 as SQIVND (reference sequence). CDR3 length: 14 residues. The trim removed 7 bases at V and 2 bases at J, leaving 2 bases unmatched. The CDR3 sequence: CASTGTGGNQPQHF. For the CDR3, the DNA is TGTGCCAGTACGGGGACAGGGGGCAATCAGCCCCAGCATTTT.

This sequence joins TRBV6-6 and TRBJ2-7; 7 bases fit TRBD2. V was pared by 6 bases and J by 2 bases, with 7 bases of the junction left unmatched. In germline, CDR1 is MNHNY, CDR2 SVGAGI (reference sequence). The length of the CDR3 is 14 residues. The CDR3 spells CASRGGRLTYEQYF. For the CDR3, the DNA is TGTGCCAGCAGGGGGGGGAGGCTAACCTACGAGCAGTACTTC.

This clone was detected once. The V call is TRBV10-3, the J call TRBJ2-1, with 10 bases identical to TRBD1. The CDR3 is 15 amino acids. J was trimmed by 5 bases and V by 2 bases; bases with no gene match: 3. The germline V gene has CDR1 ENHRY and CDR2 SYGVKD. The CDR3 DNA is TGTGCCATCAGTGAGAGGGACAGGGGCCACAATGAGCAGTTCTTC. Translation gives CAISERDRGHNEQFF.

V is TRBV28 and J is TRBJ2-5; 10 positions agree with TRBD2. With V trimmed by 1 base and J by 4 bases, 9 bases remained unmatched. The germline gives CDR1 MDHEN, CDR2 SYDVKM. This CDR3 is built from 17 residues. The CDR3: CASSLSRLAGARETQYF. The CDR3 DNA follows: TGTGCCAGCAGTTTATCCCGACTAGCGGGTGCGCGAGAGACCCAGTACTTC.

The chain uses TRBV5-5 and TRBJ2-3; 10 bases are a match to TRBD2. The germline CDR1 and CDR2 sequences are SGHKS and YYEKEE (reference sequence). This CDR3 is 14 amino acids long. After removal of 4 bases from V and 2 bases from J, the junction contained 1 base not matched to a gene. CDR3 loop: CASSSGGATDTQYF. Here the CDR3 DNA reads TGTGCCAGCAGCAGCGGGGGGGCCACAGATACGCAGTATTTT.

This clone occurred once. The chain joins TRBV10-3 to TRBJ1-4; D unclear. V was pared by 6 bases and J by 0 bases, with 8 bases between. This CDR3 is 14 amino acids long. CDR1 and CDR2 (germline): ENHRY, SYGVKD. CDR3 loop: CAISPEATNEKLFF. The CDR3 DNA is TGTGCCATCAGCCCGGAGGCAACTAATGAAAAACTGTTTTTT.

The chain is built from TRBV19 and TRBJ2-1; 7 bases line up with TRBD2. This CDR3 spans 15 amino acids. The germline V gene has CDR1 LNHDA and CDR2 SQIVND (reference sequence). Germline trimming cut 3 bases from V and 4 bases from J; bases unmatched to any gene: 6. The CDR3 DNA reads TGTGCCAGTAGTATCGTGGGAGCGGGGTACAATGAGCAGTTCTTC. It is translated as CASSIVGAGYNEQFF.

This clone was counted once. This chain connects TRBV10-3 to TRBJ2-5; TRBD1 aligns across 7 bases. CDR1 is ENHRY, CDR2 SYGVKD, per germline. V dropped 5 bases and J dropped 1; count of bases not matched to a gene: 7. This CDR3 has 15 amino acids. This CDR3 reads CAISSGTEIQETQYF. CDR3 nucleotides: TGTGCCATCAGTTCCGGGACAGAAATCCAAGAGACCCAGTACTTC.

This chain uses TRBV5-5 with TRBJ1-4; TRBD1 matches at 7 bases. The J segment lost 8 bases and the V segment lost 5 bases, leaving 9 bases of the junction unmatched. CDR3 size: 14 residues. Germline CDR1 SGHKS, CDR2 YYEKEE (reference sequence). Written as DNA, the CDR3 is TGTGCCAGCAGTGAGACAGGGTATGGGGAAAAACTGTTTTTT. This encodes CASSETGYGEKLFF.

The rearrangement joins TRBV2 to TRBJ1-3; the D is unclear. The CDR3 loop spans 13 amino acids. Trimming removed 6 bases at V and 4 bases at J, with 10 bases between. CDR1 and CDR2 (germline): SNHLY, FYNNEI. For the CDR3, the DNA is TGTGCCAGCAGGCCCGACATAGGAAACACCATATATTTT. This gives the protein CASRPDIGNTIYF.

The chain has TRBV6-1 and TRBJ2-2; 14 nucleotides align to TRBD2. Germline trimming cut 4 bases from V and 7 bases from J; bases unmatched to any gene: 8. This CDR3 region has 17 residues. Germline CDR1 MNHNS, CDR2 SASEGT. The CDR3: CASSGGTSGRVGGELFF. The CDR3 DNA follows: TGTGCCAGCAGTGGGGGGACTAGCGGGAGAGTCGGCGGGGAGCTGTTTTTT.

This chain connects TRBV15 to TRBJ2-3; 7 positions agree with TRBD2. CDR1 is LNHNV, CDR2 YYDKDF, per germline (reference sequence). This CDR3 region has 16 residues. J gave up 4 bases and V 0 bases, and 7 bases lay outside the gene matches. Written as DNA, the CDR3 is TGTGCCACCAGCAGAGAGCGAGCGGGGAGCGCAGATACGCAGTATTTT. This codes for CATSRERAGSADTQYF.

The gene calls are TRBV19 and TRBJ1-2, with D perhaps TRBD1 (6 bases). V gave up 8 bases and J gave up 3 bases, with 10 bases separating them. Germline V lookup: CDR1 LNHDA, CDR2 SQIVND (reference sequence). The CDR3 has 12 amino acids. This CDR3 reads CASGQQDYGYTF. The CDR3 DNA reads as TGTGCCAGTGGACAGCAGGACTATGGCTACACCTTC.

This clone was counted a few times. V and J are TRBV9 and TRBJ1-3; 8 bases match TRBD1. V dropped 0 bases and J dropped 3; count of bases not matched to a gene: 8. Per the germline V gene, CDR1 is SGDLS and CDR2 is YYNGEE. The CDR3 consists of 17 residues. As DNA, the CDR3 is TGTGCCAGCAGCGTAGACGAAGGGACAGGCAGTGGAAACACCATATATTTT. Protein sequence: CASSVDEGTGSGNTIYF.

The V call is TRBV6-1, the J call TRBJ1-6; tentatively, D is TRBD1 (6 bases). The length of the CDR3 is 15 residues. Trimming pared 1 base from V and 4 bases from J, leaving 8 bases between. Germline CDR1 MNHNS, CDR2 SASEGT. This chain's CDR3 is CASSEGGTYNSPLHF. CDR3 DNA: TGTGCCAGCAGTGAAGGTGGGACATATAATTCACCCCTCCACTTT.

This clone has more than one count but fewer than ten. This rearrangement joins TRBV5-1 to TRBJ1-2, with D uncertain. The CDR3 consists of 13 residues. The germline V gene has CDR1 SGHRS and CDR2 YFSETQ. V was trimmed by 0 bases and J by 4 bases, leaving 7 bases between them. The CDR3 DNA follows: TGCGCCAGCAGCTTGGAGCCTGGCTATGGCTACACCTTC. Its translation: CASSLEPGYGYTF.

This rearrangement joins TRBV18 to TRBJ2-1; TRBD2 matches at 8 bases. Trimming took 2 bases from V and 5 from J; bases not matched to a gene: 14. This CDR3 contains 18 residues. CDR1 is KGHSH and CDR2 is LQKENI in the germline V gene. The CDR3 reads CASSPRSPAGERNNEQFF. The CDR3 DNA is TGTGCCAGCTCACCAAGGTCCCCAGCGGGAGAGAGGAACAATGAGCAGTTCTTC.